This TCR beta chain emerged from a study of OX40 agonist ivuxolimab in advanced cancers. Clones were read by immunoSEQ multiplex PCR, and TCRdb kept only the in-frame ones, dropping some. The table includes around 65,000 clones, about 90% detected once. V was clipped by 1 base and J by 3 bases; unmatched bases: 12. The CDR3 spans 18 residues. Germline V lookup: CDR1 MNHNS, CDR2 SASEGT. Study-level points and caveats: Which antigen the expanded peripheral T cells recognized is unknown. Fewer expanded clones were found on average in CD4+ than in CD8+ T cells. With doses of 0.1 to 3.0 mg/kg, CD4+ and CD8+ blood T cells had undergone clonal expansion by week 6.

Patients were ruled out by autoimmune disease history or systemic immunosuppression. A word on this clone: The antigen remains undetermined.

Material: CD4+ or CD8+ T cells sorted from blood, obtained in a trial of the OX40 agonist ivuxolimab. This TCR came from an adult with an advanced solid tumor such as melanoma, head and neck, liver or kidney cancer. The chain is built from TRBV6-1 and TRBJ2-7, with TRBD1 identical over 10 bases. The CDR3 spells CASSEGVPGTGVHYEQYF. CDR3 DNA: TGTGCCAGCAGTGAAGGGGTCCCCGGGACAGGGGTCCACTACGAGCAGTACTTC.